Sequencing of this TCR beta chain was carried out in a study of PD-1 blockade in classical Hodgkin lymphoma. At the level of the study: Nivolumab was administered to patients intravenously at 3 mg/kg every 2 weeks. Study outcomes and limitations: Baseline diversity was lower in partial responders and progressors than complete responders. Newly diagnosed patients were reported to start with lower TCR diversity than healthy donors.

With respect to this clone: Its antigen is unknown.

Sequencing was performed with immunoSEQ multiplex PCR; in TCRdb, only in-frame clones are kept and a portion is missing. This table has about 76,000 clones, around 86% appearing once. Every single patient, without exception, relapsed after autologous stem cell transplantation, and brentuximab vedotin exposure varied. Trimming stripped 5 bases from V and 2 bases from J, with 11 bases between. The CDR3 has 14 residues. The V gene's germline CDR1 is SGHDT and CDR2 YYEEEE. The sequence came from a human donor with classical Hodgkin lymphoma. The chain is built from TRBV5-6 and TRBJ1-5; tentatively, D is TRBD1 (5 bases). Material: peripheral blood mononuclear cells (PBMCs), obtained at baseline. CDR3 loop: CASRMWGGNQPQHF. In DNA, the CDR3 is TGTGCCAGCAGGATGTGGGGGGGCAATCAGCCCCAGCATTTT.